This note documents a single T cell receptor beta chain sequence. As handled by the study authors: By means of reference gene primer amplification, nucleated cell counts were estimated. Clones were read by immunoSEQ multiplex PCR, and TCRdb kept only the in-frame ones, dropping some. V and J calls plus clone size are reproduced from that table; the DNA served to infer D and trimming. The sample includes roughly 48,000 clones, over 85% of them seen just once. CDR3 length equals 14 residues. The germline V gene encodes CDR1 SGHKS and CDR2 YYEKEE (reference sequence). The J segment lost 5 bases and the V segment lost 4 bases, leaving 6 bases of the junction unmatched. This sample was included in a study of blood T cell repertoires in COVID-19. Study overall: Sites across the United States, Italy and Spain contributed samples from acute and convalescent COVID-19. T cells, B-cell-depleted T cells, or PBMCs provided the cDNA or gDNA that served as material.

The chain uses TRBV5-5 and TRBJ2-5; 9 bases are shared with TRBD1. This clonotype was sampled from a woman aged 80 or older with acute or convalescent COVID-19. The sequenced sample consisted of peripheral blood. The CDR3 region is CASSIQGAEETQYF. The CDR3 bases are TGTGCCAGCAGCATACAGGGGGCTGAGGAGACCCAGTACTTC.